This is a list of T cell receptor beta chains from one sample in a study of somatic mutations in cytotoxic T cells in rheumatoid arthritis. Some clones are missing from TCRdb's copy, which holds only in-frame ones; the method was immunoSEQ multiplex PCR. The sample includes about 2,600 clones, around 80% of them seen just once. Specimen: CD8+ T cells sorted from blood. All receptors derive from a man in his sixties with rheumatoid arthritis. Both conserved end residues are part of each CDR3. Fields, in order: CDR3 DNA, CDR3 protein, V gene, J gene, D gene, clone size. D genes are given only for firm matches. Expanded clones get a size class; other rows say once, few or many, or leave the size out.

TGTGCCAGCGGTTACGGGGGGGCCCGCAATGAGCAGTTCTTC	CASGYGGARNEQFF	TRBV27	TRBJ2-1	TRBD2	NA
TGTGCCAGCAGCTTAACGGGAGGGGGGTCGGTCGAGCAGTACTTC	CASSLTGGGSVEQYF	TRBV7-3	TRBJ2-7	NA	NA
TGTGCCAGCAGCTTAGATCTGCAGGGTCAAGCCAAAAACATTCAGTACTTC	CASSLDLQGQAKNIQYF	TRBV7-9	TRBJ2-4	NA	NA
TGTGCCAGCAGTACGGGACTAGCGGAAAACGAGCAGTACTTC	CASSTGLAENEQYF	TRBV27	TRBJ2-7	TRBD2	NA
TGTGCCACCAGCAGATGGGAGGGCGGATCTGGGGCCAACGTCCTGACTTTC	CATSRWEGGSGANVLTF	TRBV15	TRBJ2-6	TRBD2	once
TGTGCCAGCAGCGACCGTAGGGAGGAGGGCTACACCTTC	CASSDRREEGYTF	TRBV7-2	TRBJ1-2	NA	NA
TGTGCCAGCACATTCTGGACTGGATACACCGGGGAGCTGTTTTTT	CASTFWTGYTGELFF	TRBV6-5	TRBJ2-2	NA	NA
TGTGCCAGCAGCTCCACTAGGAACACTGAAGCTTTCTTT	CASSSTRNTEAFF	TRBV7-9	TRBJ1-1	NA	NA
TGTGCCAGCAGCTCCACTAGGCCGATCTCCTACGAGCAGTACTTC	CASSSTRPISYEQYF	TRBV7-9	TRBJ2-7	NA	NA
TGTGCCAGCCACCCCGGGAAGGAGCAGTACTTC	CASHPGKEQYF	TRBV7-6	TRBJ2-7	NA	NA
TGCGCCAGCAGCCAAGATCGGGGGAATAATTCACCCCTCCACTTT	CASSQDRGNNSPLHF	TRBV4-3	TRBJ1-6	NA	NA
TGTGCCAGCAGTTCGAACAGGGAATCCGGGGAGCTGTTTTTT	CASSSNRESGELFF	TRBV25-1	TRBJ2-2	NA	few
TGTGCCAGCAGAGTTGACAGGGGGGGAGCCAAAAACATTCAGTACTTC	CASRVDRGGAKNIQYF	TRBV2	TRBJ2-4	TRBD1	NA
TGTGCCAGCAGCGTAGGGGGGGCGAACACCGGGGAGCTGTTTTTT	CASSVGGANTGELFF	TRBV9	TRBJ2-2	NA	NA
TGTGCCAGCAGACTAGCGGCAGTTTCCTACAATGAGCAGTTCTTC	CASRLAAVSYNEQFF	TRBV6-5	TRBJ2-1	TRBD2	NA
TGTGCCAGCAGTTTGGTTACGGCTAGCGGGGCCTACAATGAGCAGTTCTTC	CASSLVTASGAYNEQFF	TRBV27	TRBJ2-1	TRBD2	few
TGTGCCAGCAGTGAACTCCGCTCCCGGGGGGAGACCCAGTACTTC	CASSELRSRGETQYF	TRBV2	TRBJ2-5	NA	NA
TGTGCTAGCGGTGCGACCGGGGTTAACTATGGCTACACCTTC	CASGATGVNYGYTF	TRBV12-5	TRBJ1-2	NA	NA
TGTGCCAGCAGTGAGGGGAGGCTTTACAATGAGCAGTTCTTC	CASSEGRLYNEQFF	TRBV6-5	TRBJ2-1	NA	NA
TGTGCCAGCAGCTCCAGACAGGACCGGTACCAAGAGACCCAGTACTTC	CASSSRQDRYQETQYF	TRBV11-2	TRBJ2-5	NA	NA
TGTGCCAGCAGCTTTAGCGGGGCCCACGAGCAGTACTTC	CASSFSGAHEQYF	TRBV5-4	TRBJ2-7	TRBD2	NA
TGTGCCAGCAGTCCATACTCCGGGACAGTCGAGCAGTACTTC	CASSPYSGTVEQYF	TRBV5-8	TRBJ2-7	TRBD1	NA
TGTGCCATGGCTAGCGGAAATTACAATGAGCAGTTCTTC	CAMASGNYNEQFF	TRBV10-3	TRBJ2-1	TRBD2	NA
TGTGCCAGCAGTTTTTTGCGACAGTCCTACAATGAGCAGTTCTTC	CASSFLRQSYNEQFF	TRBV28	TRBJ2-1	NA	NA
TGCGCCAGCAGCCAAGCTTTGAGACAGTTTGAAGCTTTCTTT	CASSQALRQFEAFF	TRBV4-1	TRBJ1-1	NA	few
TGTGCCAGCAGCCCCTGGTCCCCCTTGTCGGTTGTAGAGACCCAGTACTTC	CASSPWSPLSVVETQYF	TRBV7-2	TRBJ2-5	NA	once
TGTGCCAGCAGTTTATCGAGTGCTAACTATGGCTACACCTTC	CASSLSSANYGYTF	TRBV27	TRBJ1-2	NA	once
TGTGCCACCGCTCTGGGACAGGGCTACGAGCAGTACTTC	CATALGQGYEQYF	TRBV2	TRBJ2-7	TRBD1	NA
TGTGCCAGCAGCTTGGAGGGCGGGGGGTCGAACACCGGGGAGCTGTTTTTT	CASSLEGGGSNTGELFF	TRBV5-4	TRBJ2-2	TRBD2	once
TGTGCCAGCAGCTTAGTCCCGGGGGGGACAGGGGCTAACTATGGCTACACCTTC	CASSLVPGGTGANYGYTF	TRBV13	TRBJ1-2	TRBD1	NA
TGTGCCAGCAGCCCCGACAGTAACGGTCATCAGCCCCAGCATTTT	CASSPDSNGHQPQHF	TRBV5-5	TRBJ1-5	NA	NA
TGCGCCAGCACCGGACAGGCTAATGAAAAACTGTTTTTT	CASTGQANEKLFF	TRBV4-1	TRBJ1-4	TRBD1	few
TGTGCCAGCAGCTTAAATCAGAACACTGAAGCTTTCTTT	CASSLNQNTEAFF	TRBV11-1	TRBJ1-1	NA	once
TGTGCCAGCAGTTCAAACCAGGGATCCTACGAGCAGTACTTC	CASSSNQGSYEQYF	TRBV27	TRBJ2-7	NA	few
TGTGCCAGCACCTCACGTTCCCAGGGGTCTCAGCCCCAGCATTTT	CASTSRSQGSQPQHF	TRBV6-5	TRBJ1-5	NA	NA
TGTGCCAGCACCACCCTACAGGGTAGGCATGAGCAGTTCTTC	CASTTLQGRHEQFF	TRBV27	TRBJ2-1	NA	NA
TGTGCCAGCAGTGAAGACACGAATTATCCCCTCCACTTT	CASSEDTNYPLHF	TRBV2	TRBJ1-6	NA	NA
TGTGCCAGCAGATCGGGACAGGGTTACAATGAGCAGTTCTTC	CASRSGQGYNEQFF	TRBV7-9	TRBJ2-1	TRBD1	NA
TGTGCCAGCAGCTTAAGGACTTGGGCAGGCACCGGGGAGCTGTTTTTT	CASSLRTWAGTGELFF	TRBV13	TRBJ2-2	NA	NA
TGTGCCAGCAGCTTATTGCTGGGACAGGGTATTACCTACGAGCAGTACTTC	CASSLLLGQGITYEQYF	TRBV7-9	TRBJ2-7	TRBD1	NA
TGTGCCAGTAGTATTAGCGGGGGGGAGGCAGATACGCAGTATTTT	CASSISGGEADTQYF	TRBV19	TRBJ2-3	TRBD2	NA
TGTGCCAGCAGGGACCGGGACAGCAAAGTAGAGCAGTACTTC	CASRDRDSKVEQYF	TRBV2	TRBJ2-7	TRBD1	NA
TGTGCCAGCAGAAAAGTAGCGGGGGCCGCGGATACGCAGTATTTT	CASRKVAGAADTQYF	TRBV6-5	TRBJ2-3	TRBD2	NA
TGTGCCAGCAGCTTAATAGGGACTGATGGCTACACCTTC	CASSLIGTDGYTF	TRBV11-3	TRBJ1-2	NA	NA
TGTGCCAGCAGCGGGGGCGGGGGGGGCCCTTACAATGAGCAGTTCTTC	CASSGGGGGPYNEQFF	TRBV5-1	TRBJ2-1	TRBD2	NA
TGTGCCAGCAGCCCAACGCCCGGGACAAACACGTTCGCCACTGAAGCTTTCTTT	CASSPTPGTNTFATEAFF	TRBV7-3	TRBJ1-1	NA	NA
TGTGCCAGCAGTGGACAGCGAGATACGCAGTATTTT	CASSGQRDTQYF	TRBV25-1	TRBJ2-3	NA	NA
TGTGCCAGCAGCTTAGATCACACCACAGATACGCAGTATTTT	CASSLDHTTDTQYF	TRBV7-3	TRBJ2-3	NA	NA